This T cell receptor beta chain was found in a study of T cell changes during pregnancy in multiple sclerosis (dated by TCRdb to between 2018 and 2021). Looking at the study overall: Changes in the T cell repertoire over the course of pregnancy were examined in this study in women with multiple sclerosis.

As for this clone: Which antigen it targets is not known. Base qualities are not recorded, but no much larger clone differs from it by a single base.

Libraries came from the immunoSEQ multiplex PCR assay. TCRdb provides this immuneACCESS table in a form limited to in-frame rearrangements. Some clones are lacking; in checked studies, under half of them reflect an unresolved V gene, and why the rest are absent is not known. The sample table records around 92,000 clones; around 93% of these occur just once. 2% to 2.5% of the sample belongs to the ten largest clones. Trimming at the junction amounts to 7 bases on V and 0 bases on J, and the germline ends lie 16 bases apart. From its cysteine to its phenylalanine, the CDR3 spans 16 amino acids. The read is trimmed to its CDR3 DNA, 48 bases read in frame from base 1. The germline V gene specifies SNHLY as CDR1 and FYNNEI as CDR2.

This sequence was found in a female donor with multiple sclerosis, enrolled in a pregnancy study. The sample in question was peripheral blood, obtained in the third trimester of pregnancy. The sequence links TRBV2 to TRBJ1-5, with TRBD1 as a weak D call on 6 bases. The DNA is as follows: TGTGCCAGCACCCCGGGACACCTATCTAGCAATCAGCCCCAGCATTTT. Its translation is CASTPGHLSSNQPQHF.